This entry features one TCR beta chain sequence. Germline trimming cut 2 bases from V and 10 bases from J; bases unmatched to any gene: 5. This CDR3 spans 14 amino acids. Germline V CDR1 and CDR2: SGHTS, YDEGEE. The sample belongs to a study of control samples from healthy donors and cancer patients. Repertoires were generated with immunoSEQ multiplex PCR, while TCRdb's copy carries only in-frame clones and drops some. The sample carries about 120,000 clones, approximately 90% recorded once. This clonotype was sampled from a woman in her seventies in good health. This chain joins TRBV5-8 and TRBJ2-1; 11 bases map to TRBD1. Material for sequencing was blood. CDR3 nucleotides: TGTGCCAGCAGCTTCGGACAGGGGGCTCGAGAGCAGTTCTTC. Encoded protein: CASSFGQGAREQFF.